The 13 T cell receptor beta chains presented below share a single source sample, sequenced in a study of blood T cell repertoires in COVID-19 (dated by TCRdb to 2018 to 2020). The method was the immunoSEQ multiplex PCR assay. TCRdb carries this immuneACCESS record with in-frame sequences only. Its versions omit some clonotypes, under half of them owing to an unresolved V gene in the studies checked, with the rest unexplained. This sample has tens of thousands of clones in its table, and roughly 80% of those were observed once. Of the sample, more than 4.5% falls within the top ten clones. Sequences were obtained from peripheral blood. These receptors were obtained from a human donor in a cohort sampled during active or convalescent COVID-19.

This clone was seen a few times. The J gene is TRBJ2-3, the V gene TRBV4-1; 9 bases fit TRBD2. Germline lookup yields CDR1 MGHRA and CDR2 YSYEKL. V lost 1 base to trimming and J lost 0 bases; unmatched junction nucleotides: 8. The length of the CDR3 is 18 residues. The CDR3 DNA is TGCGCCAGCAGCCAAGGGACGAGCGGGGGGCCCAGCACAGATACGCAGTATTTT. The encoded protein is CASSQGTSGGPSTDTQYF.

The rearrangement uses TRBV5-6 and TRBJ2-3; 8 bases match TRBD1. V shed 4 bases, J shed 7 bases, and the junction held 11 bases outside the gene matches. There are 15 residues in the CDR3. Germline V gene sequence: CDR1 SGHDT, CDR2 YYEEEE. The CDR3 region is CASSLDRGFEYTQYF. The CDR3 DNA follows: TGTGCCAGCAGCCTAGACAGGGGATTCGAGTATACGCAGTATTTT.

The chain carries TRBV6-2 or TRBV6-3 and TRBJ2-7; D call uncertain. The CDR3 extends over 14 amino acids. Trimming stripped 6 bases from V and 0 bases from J, with 12 bases between. Per germline, CDR1 MNHEY and CDR2 SVGEGT. The CDR3 sequence: CASSDRTYSYEQYF. Here the CDR3 DNA reads TGTGCCAGCAGCGATCGAACCTACTCCTACGAGCAGTACTTC.

The chain carries TRBV6-5 and TRBJ2-7; D perhaps matches TRBD1 (5 bases). The CDR3 sequence is 15 residues long. CDR1 and CDR2 from the germline V gene are MNHEY and SVGAGI. Trimming cost V 4 bases and J 1 base, with 14 bases left between them. For the CDR3, the DNA is TGTGCCAGCAGTTCCCAACGGACAAGATCCTACGAGCAGTACTTC. Protein: CASSSQRTRSYEQYF.

This sequence joins TRBV5-6 and TRBJ1-2; D is possibly TRBD1 (6 bases). CDR1 is SGHDT and CDR2 is YYEEEE in the germline V gene. Trimming cost V 5 bases and J 3 bases, with 20 bases left between them. The CDR3 has 16 residues. The CDR3 region has the DNA TGTGCCAGCAGTTTGCAGGGGACGGGCGATCACTATGGCTACACCTTC. Its translation: CASSLQGTGDHYGYTF. The full variable domain, completed using reference TRBV5-6 and TRBJ1-2, is DAGVTQSPTHLIKTRGQQVTLRCSPKSGHDTVSWYQQALGQGPQFIFQYYEEEERQRGNFPDRFSGHQFPNYSSELNVNALLLGDSALYLCASSLQGTGDHYGYTFGSGTRLTVV.

The V gene is TRBV30, the J gene TRBJ2-1; 7 nucleotides align to TRBD2. This CDR3 has 17 residues. The junction had 15 bases not matched to a gene; V was cut back by 3 bases and J by 4 bases. CDR1 GTSNPN and CDR2 SVGIG come from the germline V gene (reference sequence). The CDR3 region is CAWRRGIGRGSYNEQFF. CDR3 in DNA: TGTGCCTGGAGAAGGGGAATTGGGCGGGGGAGTTACAATGAGCAGTTCTTC.

The chain recombines TRBV6-1 with TRBJ2-6; D gene unclear. The CDR3 consists of 16 residues. Trimming removed 4 bases at V and 0 bases at J, with 10 bases between. CDR1 is MNHNS and CDR2 is SASEGT in the germline V gene. CDR3 loop: CASSVYSPSGANVLTF. The CDR3, as DNA: TGTGCCAGCAGTGTTTACAGCCCCTCTGGGGCCAACGTCCTGACTTTC.

V usage is TRBV21-1 and J usage is TRBJ1-1. TRBV21-1 represents a pseudogene. The CDR3 extends over 15 amino acids. This CDR3 reads CASSPDGAGNTEAFF. Here the CDR3 DNA reads TGTGCCAGCAGCCCGGACGGAGCGGGGAACACTGAAGCTTTCTTT.

The V gene is TRBV6-2 or TRBV6-3, the J gene TRBJ2-1; the D is unclear. V lost 6 bases and J lost 5, with 17 bases in between. Germline V gene data show CDR1 as MNHEY and CDR2 as SVGEGT. The CDR3 extends over 15 amino acids. This CDR3 is CASSRGPGGHNEQFF. CDR3 bases: TGTGCCAGCAGCCGAGGCCCCGGCGGTCACAATGAGCAGTTCTTC.

V and J are TRBV28 and TRBJ1-2, with D unresolved. Germline V gives CDR1 MDHEN, CDR2 SYDVKM. The V end lost 5 bases, the J end lost 3 bases, and 13 bases lay between the germline ends. This CDR3 is built from 14 residues. CDR3 nucleotides: TGTGCCAGCAGTGGCCCCGAACCCGACTATGGCTACACCTTC. It specifies CASSGPEPDYGYTF.

Points on this clone: This sample also contains other DNA sequences that code for the same CDR3. The CDR3 protein is CASSYSTVNYGYTF. DNA for the CDR3: TGTGCCAGCAGTTACTCGACAGTCAACTATGGCTACACCTTC. V and J are TRBV6-5 and TRBJ1-2; D is perhaps TRBD1 (5 bases). The germline V gene has CDR1 MNHEY and CDR2 SVGAGI. Trimming cost V 0 bases and J 2 bases, with 7 bases left between them. The CDR3 is 14 amino acids.

The chain links TRBV5-1 to TRBJ2-7; no definite D call. The CDR3 length is 14 residues. V lost 4 bases and J lost 2, with 13 bases in between. Germline V gives CDR1 SGHRS, CDR2 YFSETQ. The DNA for the CDR3 is TGCGCCAGCAGCCCTCTCGACACGGCCTACGAGCAGTACTTC. Residues: CASSPLDTAYEQYF.

The CDR3 here is CASSLGQGGSAPLHF. CDR3 coding DNA: TGTGCCAGCAGCCTTGGACAGGGCGGATCGGCACCCCTCCACTTT. The V and J genes are TRBV3-1 (or the pseudogene TRBV3-2) and TRBJ1-6; 8 positions agree with TRBD1. Germline CDR1 LGHDT, CDR2 YNNKEL (reference sequence). V lost 4 bases to trimming and J lost 11 bases; unmatched junction nucleotides: 10. The CDR3 consists of 15 residues.